A single T cell receptor (beta chain) is shown here with its context. Its antigen target is currently unknown. No per-base quality is available; no much larger clone lies one base away. CDR1 SEHNR and CDR2 FQNEAQ were looked up in the germline V gene (reference sequence). Trimming takes 5 bases from V and 7 bases from J, and the germline ends sit 8 bases apart. Inclusive of the bounding cysteine and phenylalanine, the CDR3 is 12 residues long. Only CDR3 DNA remains: 36 bases, in frame from the first base. This entry belongs to a study of blood T cell repertoires in COVID-19 (dated by TCRdb to 2018 to 2020). Study-wide context: Samples covering the acute and convalescent phases of COVID-19 were provided by collaborators in the United States, Italy and Spain. The material from the prospective study consisted of cDNA or gDNA derived from T cells, B-cell-depleted T cells, or PBMCs. The repertoires were made available in a free public database intended to serve as a resource for research on the immune response to SARS-CoV-2. Deeply sampled blood TCRbeta repertoires from subjects exposed to, actively infected with, or recovered from COVID-19 were included in the dataset. Where HLA class I and class II types were available, the types were taken from metadata supplied by the sample provider, not from assay-based typing. Samples were obtained from the ongoing ImmuneRACE study (first 160 participants) and from about 1,300 subjects provided by 6 global collaborators. Sample metadata almost always included a de-identified subject ID, COVID-19 status, age in years and sex. Findings and caveats that apply to the study as a whole: Clinical and demographic metadata were provided uncurated, with the amount varying by source and participant.

TCRbeta CDR3 regions were amplified from genomic DNA by means of the immunoSEQ Assay, a bias-controlled multiplex PCR. In the authors' own workflow: The number of nucleated cells in each sample was estimated from the amplification of reference gene primers within the assay. To quantify the absolute abundance of each unique TCRbeta CDR3 rearrangement, sequence reads were collapsed and filtered. For each sample, productive Simpson clonality was calculated as the square root of Simpson's diversity index across productive rearrangements. In TCRdb, the immuneACCESS table is reduced to in-frame sequences with V and J assigned. These tables do not hold every clone; where another copy was compared, an unresolved V gene accounts for under half, and the others remain unexplained. The DNA gave D and trimming, while V, J and clone size come from that table. The sample includes about 97,000 clones, with approximately 87% observed a single time. The ten largest clones take up 20% of the sample.

Whole blood was collected in K2EDTA tubes by collaborating institutions according to the institutions' own protocols. For TCRbeta analysis, collaborators shipped samples as frozen whole blood, isolated PBMCs, or DNA extracted from either of those sample types. The chain couples TRBV7-9 to TRBJ1-4, and perhaps TRBD1 as D gene, on 5 matching bases. The origin of this receptor is a human donor in a cohort sampled during active COVID-19. Source material: peripheral blood. The sequence in DNA is TGTGCCAGCAGCGTACAGGTTGAAAAACTGTTTTTT. This is translated as CASSVQVEKLFF.